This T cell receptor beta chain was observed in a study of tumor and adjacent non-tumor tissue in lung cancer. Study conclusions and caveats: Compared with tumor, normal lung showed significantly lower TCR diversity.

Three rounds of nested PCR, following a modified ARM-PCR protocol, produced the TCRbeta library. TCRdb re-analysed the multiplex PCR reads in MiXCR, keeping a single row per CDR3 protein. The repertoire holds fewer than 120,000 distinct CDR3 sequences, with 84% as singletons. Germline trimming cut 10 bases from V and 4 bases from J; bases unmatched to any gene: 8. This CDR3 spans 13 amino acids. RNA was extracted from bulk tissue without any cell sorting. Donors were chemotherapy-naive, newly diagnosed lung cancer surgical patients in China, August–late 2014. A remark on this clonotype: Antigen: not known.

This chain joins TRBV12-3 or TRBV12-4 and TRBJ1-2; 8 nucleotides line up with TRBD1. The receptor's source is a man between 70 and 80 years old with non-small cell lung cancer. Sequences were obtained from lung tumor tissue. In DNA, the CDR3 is TGTGCCAACAGACGGGGACAGGTCTATGGCTACACCTTC. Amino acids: CANRRGQVYGYTF.